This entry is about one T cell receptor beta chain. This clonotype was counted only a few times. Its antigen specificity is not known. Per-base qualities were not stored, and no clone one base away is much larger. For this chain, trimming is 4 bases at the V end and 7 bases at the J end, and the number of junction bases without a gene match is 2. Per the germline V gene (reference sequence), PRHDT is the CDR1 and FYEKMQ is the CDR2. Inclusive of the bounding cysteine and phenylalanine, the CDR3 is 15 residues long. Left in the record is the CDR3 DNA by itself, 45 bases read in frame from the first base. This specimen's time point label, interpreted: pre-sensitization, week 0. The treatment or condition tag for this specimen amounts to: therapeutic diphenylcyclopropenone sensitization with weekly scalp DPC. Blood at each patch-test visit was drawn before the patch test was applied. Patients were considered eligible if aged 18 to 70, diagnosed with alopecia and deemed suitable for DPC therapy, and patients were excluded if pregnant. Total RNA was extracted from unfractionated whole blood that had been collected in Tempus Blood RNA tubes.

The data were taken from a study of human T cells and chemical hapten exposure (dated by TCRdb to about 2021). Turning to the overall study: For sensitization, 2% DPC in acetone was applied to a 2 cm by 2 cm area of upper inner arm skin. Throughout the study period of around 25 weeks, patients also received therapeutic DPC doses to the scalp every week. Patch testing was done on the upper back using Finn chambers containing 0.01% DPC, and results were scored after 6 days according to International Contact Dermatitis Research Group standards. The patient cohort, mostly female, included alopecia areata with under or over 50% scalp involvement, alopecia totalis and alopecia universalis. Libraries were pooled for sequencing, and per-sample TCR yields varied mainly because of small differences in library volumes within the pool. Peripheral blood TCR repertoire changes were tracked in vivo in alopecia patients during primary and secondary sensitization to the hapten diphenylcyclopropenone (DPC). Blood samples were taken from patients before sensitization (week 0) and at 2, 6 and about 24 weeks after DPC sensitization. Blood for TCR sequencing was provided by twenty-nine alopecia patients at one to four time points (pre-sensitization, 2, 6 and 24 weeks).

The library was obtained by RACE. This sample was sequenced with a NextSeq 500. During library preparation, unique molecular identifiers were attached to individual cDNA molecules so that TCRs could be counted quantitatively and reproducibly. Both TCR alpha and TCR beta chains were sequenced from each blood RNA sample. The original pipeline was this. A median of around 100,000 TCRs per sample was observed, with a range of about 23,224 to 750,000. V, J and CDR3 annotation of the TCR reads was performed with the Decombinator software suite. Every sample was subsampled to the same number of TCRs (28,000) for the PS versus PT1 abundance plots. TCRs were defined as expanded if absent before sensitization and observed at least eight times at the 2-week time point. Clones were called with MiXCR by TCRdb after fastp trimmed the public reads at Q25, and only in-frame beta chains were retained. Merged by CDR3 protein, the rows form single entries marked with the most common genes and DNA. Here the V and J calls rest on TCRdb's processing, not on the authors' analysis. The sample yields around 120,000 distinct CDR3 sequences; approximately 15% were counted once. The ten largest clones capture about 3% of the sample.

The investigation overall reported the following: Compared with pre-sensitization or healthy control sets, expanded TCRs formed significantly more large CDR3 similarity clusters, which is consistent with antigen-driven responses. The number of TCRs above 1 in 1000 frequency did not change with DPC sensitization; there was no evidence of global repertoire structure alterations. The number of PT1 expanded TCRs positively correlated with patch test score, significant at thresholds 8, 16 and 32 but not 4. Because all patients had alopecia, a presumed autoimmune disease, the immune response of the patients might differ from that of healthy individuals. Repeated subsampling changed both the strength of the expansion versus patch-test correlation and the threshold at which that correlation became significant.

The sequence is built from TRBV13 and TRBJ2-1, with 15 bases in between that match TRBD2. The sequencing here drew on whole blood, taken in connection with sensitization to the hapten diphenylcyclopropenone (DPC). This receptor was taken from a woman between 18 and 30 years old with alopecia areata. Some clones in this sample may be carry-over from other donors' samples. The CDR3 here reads CASSSGTSGGNEQFF. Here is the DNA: TGTGCCAGCAGCTCCGGGACTAGCGGGGGGAATGAGCAGTTCTTC.